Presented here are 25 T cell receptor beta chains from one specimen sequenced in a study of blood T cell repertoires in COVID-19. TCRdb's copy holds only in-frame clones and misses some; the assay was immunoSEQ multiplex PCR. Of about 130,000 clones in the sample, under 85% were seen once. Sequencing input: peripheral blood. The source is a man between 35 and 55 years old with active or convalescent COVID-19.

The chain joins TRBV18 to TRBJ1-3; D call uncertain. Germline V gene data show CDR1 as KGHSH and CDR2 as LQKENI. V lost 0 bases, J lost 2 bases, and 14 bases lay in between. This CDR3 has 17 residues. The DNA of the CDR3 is TGTGCCAGCTCACCACCCAACGGGATAAACCCTGGAAACACCATATATTTT. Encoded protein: CASSPPNGINPGNTIYF.

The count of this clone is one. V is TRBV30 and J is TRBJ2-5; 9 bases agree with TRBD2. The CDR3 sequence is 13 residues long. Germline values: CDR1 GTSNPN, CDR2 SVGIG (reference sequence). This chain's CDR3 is CVLGRGGPETQYF. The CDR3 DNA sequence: TGTGTCCTCGGGCGGGGGGGCCCGGAGACCCAGTACTTC.

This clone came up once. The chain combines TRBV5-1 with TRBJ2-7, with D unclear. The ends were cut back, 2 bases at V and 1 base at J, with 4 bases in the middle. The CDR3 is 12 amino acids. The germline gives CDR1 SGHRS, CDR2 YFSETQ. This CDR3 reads CASSLQSYEQYF. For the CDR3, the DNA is TGCGCCAGCAGCTTACAATCCTACGAGCAGTACTTC.

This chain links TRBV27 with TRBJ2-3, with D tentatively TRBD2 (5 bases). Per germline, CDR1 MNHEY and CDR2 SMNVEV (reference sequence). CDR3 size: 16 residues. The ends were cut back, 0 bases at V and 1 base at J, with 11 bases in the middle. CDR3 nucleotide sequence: TGTGCCAGCAGTTTATCGTCGGCTAGCCGCACAGATACGCAGTATTTT. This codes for CASSLSSASRTDTQYF.

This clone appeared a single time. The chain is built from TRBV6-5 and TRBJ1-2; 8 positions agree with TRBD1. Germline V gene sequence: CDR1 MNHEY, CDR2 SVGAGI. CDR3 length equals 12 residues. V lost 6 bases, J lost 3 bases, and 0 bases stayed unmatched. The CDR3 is CASRDRDYGYTF. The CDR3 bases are TGTGCCAGCAGGGACAGGGACTATGGCTACACCTTC.

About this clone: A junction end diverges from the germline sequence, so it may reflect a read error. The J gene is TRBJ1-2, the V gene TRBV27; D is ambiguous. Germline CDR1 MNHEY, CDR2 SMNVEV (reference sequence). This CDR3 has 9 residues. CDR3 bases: TGTGCCAGCAGTCCGCGTTTGCCGTTC. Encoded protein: CASSPRLPF.

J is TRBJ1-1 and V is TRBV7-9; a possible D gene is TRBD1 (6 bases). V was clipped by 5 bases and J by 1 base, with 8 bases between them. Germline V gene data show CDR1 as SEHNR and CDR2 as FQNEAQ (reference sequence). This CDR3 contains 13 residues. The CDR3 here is CASSRTENTEAFF. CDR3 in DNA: TGTGCCAGCAGCAGGACAGAGAACACTGAAGCTTTCTTT.

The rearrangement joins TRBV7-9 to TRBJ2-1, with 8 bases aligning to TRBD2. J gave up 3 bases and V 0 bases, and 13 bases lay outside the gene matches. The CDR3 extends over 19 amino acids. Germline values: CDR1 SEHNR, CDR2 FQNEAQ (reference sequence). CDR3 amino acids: CASSLAAGVLKGHYNEQFF. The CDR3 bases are TGTGCCAGCAGCTTAGCAGCGGGGGTGCTCAAAGGACACTACAATGAGCAGTTCTTC.

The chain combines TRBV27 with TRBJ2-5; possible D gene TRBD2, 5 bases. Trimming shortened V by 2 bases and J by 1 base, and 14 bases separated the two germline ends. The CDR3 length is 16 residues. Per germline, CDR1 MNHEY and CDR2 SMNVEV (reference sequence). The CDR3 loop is CASSLKYRGLQETQYF. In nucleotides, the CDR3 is TGTGCCAGCAGTTTAAAATACAGAGGGCTCCAAGAGACCCAGTACTTC.

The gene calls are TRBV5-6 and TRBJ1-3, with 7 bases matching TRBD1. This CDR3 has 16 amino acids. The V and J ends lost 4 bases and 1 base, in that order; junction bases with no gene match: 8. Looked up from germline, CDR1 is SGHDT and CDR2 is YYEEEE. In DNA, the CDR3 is TGTGCCAGCAGCCGAGGACAGGAGACTTCTGGAAACACCATATATTTT. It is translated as CASSRGQETSGNTIYF.

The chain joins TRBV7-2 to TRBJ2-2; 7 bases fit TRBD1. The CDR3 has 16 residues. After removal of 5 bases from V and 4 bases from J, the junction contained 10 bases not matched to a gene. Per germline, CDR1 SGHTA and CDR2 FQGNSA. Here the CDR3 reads CASSPRQGMSTGELFF. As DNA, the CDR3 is TGTGCCAGCAGCCCGCGACAGGGCATGAGCACCGGGGAGCTGTTTTTT.

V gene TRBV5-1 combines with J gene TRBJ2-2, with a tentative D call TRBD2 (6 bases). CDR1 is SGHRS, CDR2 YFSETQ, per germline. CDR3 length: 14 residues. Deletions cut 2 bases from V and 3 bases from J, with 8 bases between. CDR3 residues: CASSLGGDTGELFF. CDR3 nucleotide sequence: TGCGCCAGCAGCTTAGGAGGGGACACCGGGGAGCTGTTTTTT.

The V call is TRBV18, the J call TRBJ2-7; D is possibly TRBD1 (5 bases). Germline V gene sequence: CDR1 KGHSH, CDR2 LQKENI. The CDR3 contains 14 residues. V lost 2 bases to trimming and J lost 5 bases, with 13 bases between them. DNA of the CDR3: TGTGCCAGCTCACCATGGCTGGACAAGGACGAGCAGTACTTC. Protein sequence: CASSPWLDKDEQYF.

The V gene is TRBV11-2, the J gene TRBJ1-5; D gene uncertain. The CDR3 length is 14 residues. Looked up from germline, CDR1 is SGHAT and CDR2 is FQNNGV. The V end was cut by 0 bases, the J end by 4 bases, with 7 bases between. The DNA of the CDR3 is TGTGCCAGCAGCTTAGAGTCCAGAAATCAGCCCCAGCATTTT. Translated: CASSLESRNQPQHF.

CDR3 sequence: CATVGGARSSYEQYF. The CDR3, as DNA: TGTGCCACTGTCGGTGGGGCGCGCTCTTCCTACGAGCAGTACTTC. The rearrangement links TRBV10-3 to TRBJ2-7; weak D call: TRBD1 (5 bases). Trimming took 10 bases from V and 1 from J, leaving 20 bases between them. Germline assignment: CDR1 ENHRY and CDR2 SYGVKD. The CDR3 has 15 residues.

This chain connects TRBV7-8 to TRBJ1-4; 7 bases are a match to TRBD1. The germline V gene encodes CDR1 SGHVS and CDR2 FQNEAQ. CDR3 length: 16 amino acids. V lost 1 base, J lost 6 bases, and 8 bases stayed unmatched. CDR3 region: CASSLVQTGKYEKLFF. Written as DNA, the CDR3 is TGTGCCAGCAGCTTAGTTCAGACAGGGAAATATGAAAAACTGTTTTTT.

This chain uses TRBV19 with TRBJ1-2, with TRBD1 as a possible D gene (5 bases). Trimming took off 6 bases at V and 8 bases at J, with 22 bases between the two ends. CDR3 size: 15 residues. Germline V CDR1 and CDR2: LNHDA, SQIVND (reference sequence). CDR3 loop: CASSLNSGTAAGYTF. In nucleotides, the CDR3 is TGTGCCAGTAGCCTAAACTCCGGGACTGCCGCGGGCTACACCTTC.

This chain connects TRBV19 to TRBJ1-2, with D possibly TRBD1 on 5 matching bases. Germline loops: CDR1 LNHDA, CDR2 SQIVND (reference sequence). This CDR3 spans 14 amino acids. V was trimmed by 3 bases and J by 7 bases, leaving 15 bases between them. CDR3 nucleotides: TGTGCCAGTAGTATTCAGGGCATTAAGAGTGGCTACACCTTC. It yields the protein CASSIQGIKSGYTF.

Here the CDR3 reads CAISEDVQGMSGNTIYF. The CDR3 DNA reads as TGTGCCATCAGTGAGGACGTTCAGGGAATGTCTGGAAACACCATATATTTT. The genes are TRBV10-3 and TRBJ1-3; D perhaps matches TRBD1 (5 bases). The CDR3 has 17 amino acids. Germline CDR1 reads ENHRY; CDR2 reads SYGVKD. The germline V and J ends were trimmed by 2 bases and 1 base, with 15 bases remaining between them.

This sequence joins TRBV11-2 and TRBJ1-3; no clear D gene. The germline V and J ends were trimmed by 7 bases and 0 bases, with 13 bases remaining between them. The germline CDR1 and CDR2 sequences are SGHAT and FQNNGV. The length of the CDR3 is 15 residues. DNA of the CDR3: TGTGCCAGCAACCGGGAGGGCAGCTCTGGAAACACCATATATTTT. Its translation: CASNREGSSGNTIYF.

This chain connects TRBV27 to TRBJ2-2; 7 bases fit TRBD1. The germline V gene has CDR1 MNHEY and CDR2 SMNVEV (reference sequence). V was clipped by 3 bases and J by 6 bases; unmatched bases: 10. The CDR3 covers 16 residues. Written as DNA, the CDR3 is TGTGCCAGCAGTTTGGGCCTAAGACAGGGCCCCGGGGAGCTGTTTTTT. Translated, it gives CASSLGLRQGPGELFF.

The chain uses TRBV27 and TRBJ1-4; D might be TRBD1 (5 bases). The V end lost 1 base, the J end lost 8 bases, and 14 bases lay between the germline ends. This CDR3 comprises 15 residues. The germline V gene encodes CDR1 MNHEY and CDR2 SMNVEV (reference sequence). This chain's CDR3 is CASSLWVGGVEKLFF. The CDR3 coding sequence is TGTGCCAGCAGTTTATGGGTAGGAGGGGTGGAAAAACTGTTTTTT.

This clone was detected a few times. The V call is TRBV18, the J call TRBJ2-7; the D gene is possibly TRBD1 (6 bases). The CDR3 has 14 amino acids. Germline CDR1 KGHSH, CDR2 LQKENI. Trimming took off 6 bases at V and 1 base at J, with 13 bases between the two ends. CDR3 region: CASSPQTGSYEQYF. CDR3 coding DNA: TGTGCCAGCTCTCCCCAGACAGGATCCTACGAGCAGTACTTC. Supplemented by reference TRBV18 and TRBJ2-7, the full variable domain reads NAGVMQNPRHLVRRRGQEARLRCSPMKGHSHVYWYRQLPEEGLKFMVYLQKENIIDESGMPKERFSAEFPKEGPSILRIQQVVRGDSAAYFCASSPQTGSYEQYFGPGTRLTVT.

This chain's CDR3 is CASSLGGDLQETQYF. In DNA, the CDR3 is TGTGCCAGCAGCTTAGGGGGGGATCTCCAAGAGACCCAGTACTTC. V and J are TRBV11-2 and TRBJ2-5, with a tentative D call TRBD2 (6 bases). CDR1 is SGHAT, CDR2 FQNNGV, per germline. V was trimmed by 1 base and J by 1 base, leaving 10 bases between them. The CDR3 is made up of 15 amino acids.

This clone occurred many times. CDR3 in DNA: TGTGCCAGCAGCCAAGTAGGGACAGGGAGGGCCTATGGCTACACCTTC. This translates into CASSQVGTGRAYGYTF. The chain employs TRBV3-1 (or the pseudogene TRBV3-2) and TRBJ1-2; TRBD1 agrees at 9 bases. Germline CDR1 reads LGHDT; CDR2 reads YNNKEL (reference sequence). V was pared by 1 base and J by 4 bases, with 7 bases of the junction left unmatched. CDR3 size: 16 residues.